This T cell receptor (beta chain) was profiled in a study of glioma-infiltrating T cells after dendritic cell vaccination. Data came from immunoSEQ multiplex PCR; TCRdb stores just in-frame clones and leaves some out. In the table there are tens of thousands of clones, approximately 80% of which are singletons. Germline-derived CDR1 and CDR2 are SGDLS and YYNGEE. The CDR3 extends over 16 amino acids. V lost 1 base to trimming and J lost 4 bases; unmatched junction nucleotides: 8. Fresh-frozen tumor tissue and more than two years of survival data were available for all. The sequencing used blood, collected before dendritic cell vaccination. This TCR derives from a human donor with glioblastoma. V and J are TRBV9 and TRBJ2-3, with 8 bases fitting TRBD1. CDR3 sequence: CASSVTGGSAADTQYF. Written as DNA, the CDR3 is TGTGCCAGCAGCGTAACAGGGGGTAGTGCGGCAGATACGCAGTATTTT. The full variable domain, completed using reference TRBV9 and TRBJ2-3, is DSGVTQTPKHLITATGQRVTLRCSPRSGDLSVYWYQQSLDQGLQFLIQYYNGEERAKGNILERFSAQQFPDLHSELNLSSLELGDSALYFCASSVTGGSAADTQYFGPGTRLTVL.